The sequence of this T cell receptor beta chain was determined in a study of CD8 T cells in Susac syndrome. An input of about 0.5 to 1 ug of RNA was subjected to reverse transcription using random hexamers. TCRdb itself ran the immunoSEQ multiplex PCR reads through MiXCR, one entry per CDR3 protein. The sample has approximately 46,000 distinct CDR3 sequences, 80% to 95% seen once; the top ten hold roughly 0.4%. Between the trimmed V and J ends, which lost 1 base and 10 bases, there was a span of 5 bases. This CDR3 has 10 residues. Germline CDR1 DFQATT, CDR2 SNEGSKA (reference sequence). The sequencing sample was made of CD8+ T cells from PBMCs. This TCR was sampled from a human donor in good health. The chain joins TRBV20-1 to TRBJ2-1; D may be TRBD2 (5 bases). CDR3 DNA: TGCAGTGCTAGAGCGGGAGAGCAGTTCTTC. It codes for CSARAGEQFF.